The 27 T cell receptor beta chains below were found in one sample sequenced in a study of T cell responses to AZD1222 COVID-19 vaccine. The method was immunoSEQ multiplex PCR; TCRdb's version includes in-frame clones alone and lacks a portion of them. The sample contains over 150,000 clones, over 75% of which appear only once. This specimen was peripheral blood, taken on day 0 of AZD1222 vaccination. Receptors were obtained from an adult in good health.

The chain carries TRBV5-4 and TRBJ2-1; TRBD2 matches 12 bases. Germline assignment: CDR1 SGHNT and CDR2 YYREEE (reference sequence). The CDR3 covers 15 residues. The V and J ends lost 1 base and 9 bases, in that order; junction bases with no gene match: 5. The CDR3 reads CASSLSSGGAGEQFF. The CDR3 coding sequence is TGTGCCAGCAGCTTGTCTAGCGGGGGGGCCGGTGAGCAGTTCTTC.

The V and J genes are TRBV11-3 and TRBJ2-1; 15 bases are a match to TRBD2. The trim removed 2 bases at V and 5 bases at J, leaving 7 bases unmatched. Germline V gene data show CDR1 as SGHNT and CDR2 as YENEEA. This CDR3 contains 18 residues. The CDR3 spells CASSLSGTSGGTDNEQFF. The CDR3 bases are TGTGCCAGCAGCTTAAGCGGGACTAGCGGGGGGACTGACAATGAGCAGTTCTTC.

This chain joins TRBV3-1 (or the pseudogene TRBV3-2) and TRBJ1-4, with D hard to call. CDR3 size: 16 residues. From germline, CDR1 is LGHDT and CDR2 YNNKEL (reference sequence). Trimming took off 0 bases at V and 8 bases at J, with 16 bases between the two ends. CDR3 residues: CASSQDSRGREEKLFF. In DNA form, the CDR3 reads TGTGCCAGCAGCCAAGATAGCCGGGGTAGGGAGGAAAAACTGTTTTTT.

Concerning this clone itself: A much larger clone differs by one base, so this may be a read error. The rearrangement uses TRBV5-6 and TRBJ1-1; D remains ambiguous. V dropped 0 bases and J dropped 1 base, with 7 bases sitting between them. Germline assignment: CDR1 SGHDT and CDR2 YYEEEE. The CDR3 is made up of 14 amino acids. The CDR3 nucleotides are TGTGCCAGCAGCTTGGGGGAATGGAACACTGAAGCTTTCTTT. This gives the protein CASSLGEWNTEAFF.

The genes are TRBV11-3 and TRBJ2-2, with D uncertain. This CDR3 has 15 residues. V lost 8 bases to trimming and J lost 0 bases, with 13 bases between them. The germline V gene encodes CDR1 SGHNT and CDR2 YENEEA. CDR3 nucleotides: TGTGCCAGCGCCTTGGGCACTTCGAACACCGGGGAGCTGTTTTTT. It yields the protein CASALGTSNTGELFF.

This chain connects TRBV30 to TRBJ1-5; D may be TRBD1 (5 bases). Germline lookup yields CDR1 GTSNPN and CDR2 SVGIG (reference sequence). The CDR3 sequence is 17 residues long. V shed 2 bases and J shed 2 bases, with 19 bases lying between them. This chain's CDR3 is CAWSRTGTGLGNQPQHF. In nucleotides, the CDR3 is TGTGCCTGGAGTCGCACGGGGACGGGTCTAGGCAATCAGCCCCAGCATTTT.

This clone was detected once. This CDR3 reads CASSLDINEQFF. For the CDR3, the DNA is TGTGCCAGCAGCTTGGATATAAATGAGCAGTTCTTC. The chain combines TRBV5-5 with TRBJ2-1; unclear D gene. Germline CDR1 reads SGHKS; CDR2 reads YYEKEE (reference sequence). V was shortened by 0 bases and J by 7 bases, with 5 bases between the two germline ends. The CDR3 consists of 12 residues.

V is TRBV7-2 and J is TRBJ2-7, with 9 nucleotides matching TRBD2. Germline CDR1 is SGHTA and CDR2 is FQGNSA. V was pared by 4 bases and J by 2 bases, with 3 bases of the junction left unmatched. This CDR3 spans 14 amino acids. The chain's CDR3 is CASSSQRGAYEQYF. CDR3 nucleotides: TGTGCCAGCAGCTCCCAGCGGGGGGCCTACGAGCAGTACTTC.

This clone appeared a single time. The chain carries TRBV5-1 and TRBJ1-1, with unresolved D. Germline CDR1 reads SGHRS; CDR2 reads YFSETQ. Trimming pared 1 base from V and 0 bases from J, leaving 16 bases between. The CDR3 runs to 17 residues. The CDR3 nucleotides read TGCGCCAGCAGCTTGAATCCCCCCGGCGGCTTGAACACTGAAGCTTTCTTT. Amino acid sequence: CASSLNPPGGLNTEAFF.

This chain uses TRBV23-1 with TRBJ2-1; no clear D. TRBV23-1 is marked as an open reading frame, function uncertain. V was shortened by 7 bases and J by 10 bases, with 11 bases between the two germline ends. The CDR3 has 11 amino acids. In nucleotides, the CDR3 is TGCGCCAGCATGGGGTTGGGGGAGCAGTTCTTC. It is translated as CASMGLGEQFF.

The CDR3 loop is CASSKQGALDTGELFF. As DNA, the CDR3 is TGTGCCAGTAGCAAACAGGGGGCGCTTGACACCGGGGAGCTGTTTTTT. The chain couples TRBV19 to TRBJ2-2; 9 positions match TRBD1. The trim removed 6 bases at V and 3 bases at J, leaving 8 bases unmatched. This CDR3 spans 16 amino acids. Germline V gives CDR1 LNHDA, CDR2 SQIVND (reference sequence).

V gene TRBV7-2 combines with J gene TRBJ1-2, with TRBD1 identical over 9 bases. Looked up from germline, CDR1 is SGHTA and CDR2 is FQGNSA. This CDR3 is built from 13 residues. V trimming: 4 bases; J trimming: 4 bases; junction bases outside the gene matches: 1. The CDR3 loop reads CASSSTGGYGYTF. The CDR3 DNA follows: TGTGCCAGCAGCTCGACAGGGGGCTATGGCTACACCTTC.

The V call is TRBV3-1 (or the pseudogene TRBV3-2), the J call TRBJ2-7; no reliable D call. Trimming took off 4 bases at V and 6 bases at J, with 16 bases between the two ends. The CDR3 has 14 amino acids. Germline CDR1 LGHDT, CDR2 YNNKEL (reference sequence). CDR3 nucleotides: TGTGCCAGCAGCCCCCCTCAAGCACCCGGCGAGCAGTACTTC. Translating it yields CASSPPQAPGEQYF.

J is TRBJ2-3 and V is TRBV27; D remains ambiguous. Germline CDR1 reads MNHEY; CDR2 reads SMNVEV (reference sequence). The V and J ends lost 7 bases and 2 bases respectively, with 13 bases between them. This CDR3 region has 14 residues. In nucleotides, the CDR3 is TGTGCCAGCACCTCGGGTCTAAACACAGATACGCAGTATTTT. Amino acid sequence: CASTSGLNTDTQYF.

The gene calls are TRBV4-1 and TRBJ1-1; D is undetermined. The germline V and J ends were trimmed by 2 bases and 0 bases, with 13 bases remaining between them. Germline CDR1 is MGHRA and CDR2 is YSYEKL. This CDR3 is built from 16 residues. CDR3 region: CASSQTRNFMNTEAFF. The CDR3, as DNA: TGCGCCAGCAGCCAAACGCGCAATTTCATGAACACTGAAGCTTTCTTT.

This chain uses TRBV6-4 with TRBJ1-1; D is uncertain. Germline CDR1 and CDR2: MRHNA and SNTAGT. The CDR3 runs 13 residues. Trimming cost V 4 bases and J 1 base, with 7 bases left between them. The CDR3 DNA reads TGTGCCAGCAGTGTCGACCCGAACACTGAAGCTTTCTTT. Protein product: CASSVDPNTEAFF.

Written as DNA, the CDR3 is TGTGCCAGCAGCCAAGAGTCCGCGGCGGCGGGGGGGGTAAAAAGCGAGCAGTTCTTC. Its translation is CASSQESAAAGGVKSEQFF. The J gene is TRBJ2-1, the V gene TRBV3-1 (or the pseudogene TRBV3-2); 9 bases align to TRBD2. The CDR3 has 19 residues. The V gene's germline CDR1 is LGHDT and CDR2 YNNKEL (reference sequence). The ends lost 0 bases at V and 10 bases at J; junction bases unmatched: 19.

This chain uses TRBV30 with TRBJ1-2; 7 bases map to TRBD1. There are 14 residues in the CDR3. J gave up 4 bases and V 5 bases, and 10 bases lay outside the gene matches. Germline CDR1 and CDR2: GTSNPN and SVGIG (reference sequence). CDR3 region: CAWAAGGFIYGYTF. The CDR3 region has the DNA TGTGCCTGGGCTGCAGGGGGTTTTATCTATGGCTACACCTTC. The full variable domain, its missing parts supplied by reference TRBV30 and TRBJ1-2, is SQTIHQWPATLVQPVGSPLSLECTVEGTSNPNLYWYRQAAGRGLQLLFYSVGIGQISSEVPQNLSASRPQDRQFILSSKKLLLSDSGFYLCAWAAGGFIYGYTFGSGTRLTVV.

The chain recombines TRBV20-1 with TRBJ2-1; 8 nucleotides agree with TRBD1. The germline V gene encodes CDR1 DFQATT and CDR2 SNEGSKA (reference sequence). The V segment lost 6 bases and the J segment 11 bases; nucleotides outside the gene matches: 6. The CDR3 runs 11 residues. The CDR3 region has the DNA TGCAGTGCCAACGGACAGGGTAAGCAGTTCTTC. This translates into CSANGQGKQFF.

V gene TRBV7-2 combines with J gene TRBJ2-5; tentatively, D is TRBD2 (6 bases). CDR3 length: 13 amino acids. CDR1 is SGHTA, CDR2 FQGNSA, per germline. Trimming took 4 bases from V and 4 from J, leaving 10 bases between them. The CDR3 protein is CASSYSGRETQYF. The CDR3 bases are TGTGCCAGCAGCTATAGCGGTCGAGAGACCCAGTACTTC. Using reference TRBV7-2 and TRBJ2-5 for the parts outside the CDR3, the full variable domain is GAGVSQSPSNKVTEKGKDVELRCDPISGHTALYWYRQSLGQGLEFLIYFQGNSAPDKSGLPSDRFSAERTGGSVSTLTIQRTQQEDSAVYLCASSYSGRETQYFGPGTRLLVL.

The rearrangement uses TRBV7-6 and TRBJ2-7; D is unresolved. The CDR3 runs to 16 residues. The V gene lost 1 base and the J gene lost 0 bases, with 13 bases spanning the gap. In germline, CDR1 is SGHVS, CDR2 FNYEAQ. The CDR3 coding sequence is TGTGCCAGCAGCTTAGACTTCGGGCACCGCTCCTACGAGCAGTACTTC. It is translated as CASSLDFGHRSYEQYF.

The chain employs TRBV6-5 and TRBJ2-1; possible D gene TRBD2, 6 bases. V lost 6 bases, J lost 0 bases, and 12 bases lay in between. This CDR3 spans 15 amino acids. Germline CDR1 reads MNHEY; CDR2 reads SVGAGI. The CDR3 region has the DNA TGTGCCAGCAGACGGGACTGGAGCTCCTACAATGAGCAGTTCTTC. Its protein is CASRRDWSSYNEQFF.

The chain uses TRBV12-5 and TRBJ2-7; the D gene is possibly TRBD2 (5 bases). Trimming took 0 bases from V and 4 from J, leaving 7 bases between them. Germline V gene data show CDR1 as LGHNT and CDR2 as FRNRAP. The CDR3 is made up of 13 amino acids. The DNA for the CDR3 is TGTGCTAGTGGTTTGGTACCGGGGTACGAGCAGTACTTC. It translates to CASGLVPGYEQYF.

The chain couples TRBV7-3 to TRBJ2-3; 9 positions agree with TRBD2. The CDR3 runs to 15 residues. V lost 5 bases and J lost 5; bases outside the gene matches: 8. The germline CDR1 and CDR2 sequences are SGHTA and FQGTGA. CDR3 sequence (DNA): TGTGCCAGCAGCCCTCTAGCGGGGCCTAGAGATACGCAGTATTTT. This gives the protein CASSPLAGPRDTQYF.

This chain connects TRBV4-1 to TRBJ2-5; TRBD1 is a possible D gene (6 bases). Trimming cost V 3 bases and J 5 bases, with 13 bases left between them. Germline values: CDR1 MGHRA, CDR2 YSYEKL. The CDR3 runs 14 residues. CDR3 sequence reads: CASSQRSGAETQYF. The CDR3 bases are TGCGCCAGCAGCCAGAGGTCAGGGGCCGAGACCCAGTACTTC.

The chain uses TRBV7-2 and TRBJ2-5, with D possibly TRBD1 on 5 matching bases. The V end was cut by 0 bases, the J end by 4 bases, with 9 bases between. The CDR3 totals 14 residues. CDR1 is SGHTA, CDR2 FQGNSA, per germline. The chain's CDR3 is CASSLARQLETQYF. The CDR3, as DNA: TGTGCCAGCAGCTTAGCGAGACAGTTAGAGACCCAGTACTTC.

This sequence joins TRBV6-6 and TRBJ1-2; possibly TRBD1 for D (6 bases). Germline CDR1 reads MNHNY; CDR2 reads SVGAGI (reference sequence). V lost 5 bases, J lost 4 bases, and 14 bases lay in between. The CDR3 has 14 residues. The CDR3 sequence is CASSPDSHVYGYTF. CDR3 DNA: TGTGCCAGCAGTCCGGACAGCCATGTCTATGGCTACACCTTC.